This TCR beta chain was recovered during a study of T-cell memory formation after mild COVID-19. Study-wide background: Largely donor-specific sequence clusters came from two donors.

Overall study results and limits: SARS-CoV-2 specificity of second-wave clones peaking day 37 was unconfirmed. Among CD4+ contracting clones, most were CM and EM, and CD8+ ones EMRA.

Deletions cut 1 base from V and 2 bases from J, with 16 bases between. Germline lookup yields CDR1 LGHNA and CDR2 YNFKEQ. The CDR3 loop spans 17 amino acids. Researchers used 5'RACE with constant-segment primers to make TCR alpha and TCR beta cDNA libraries that carry sample barcodes and UMIs. TCRdb re-analysed the 5' RACE reads in MiXCR, keeping a single row per CDR3 protein. The sample has about 40,000 distinct CDR3 sequences, around 6.1% seen once. Note on this clonotype: Its antigen remains unidentified.

This chain joins TRBV4-2 and TRBJ2-3; the D gene is possibly TRBD2 (5 bases). Source material: PBMCs or a T cell subset sorted from them (not recorded which). The TCR comes from an adult who had mild COVID-19 (a few samples of this study predate the infection). Cell type and time point are not known. CDR3 nucleotides: TGTGCCAGCAGCCAAGGGGTGAGCGGTGCATACACAGATACGCAGTATTTT. Residues: CASSQGVSGAYTDTQYF.